The 7 T cell receptor beta chains in this list originate from one sample, sequenced in a study of CD8 T cells in Susac syndrome. The RNA input was roughly 0.45 to 1 ug, and it was reverse transcribed with random hexamers. Via MiXCR, TCRdb re-called the immunoSEQ multiplex PCR reads, giving one row per CDR3 protein. Among tens of thousands of distinct CDR3 sequences listed, over 85% were seen once. Sequencing input: CD8+ T cells from PBMCs. The receptors originated from a human donor in good health.

The V and J genes are TRBV27 and TRBJ2-1; D is uncertain. Deletions cut 6 bases from V and 9 bases from J, with 12 bases between. Germline V lookup: CDR1 MNHEY, CDR2 SMNVEV (reference sequence). The CDR3 loop spans 12 amino acids. CDR3 coding DNA: TGTGCCAGCAGCCCTCGCTGGGGTGAGCAGTTCTTC. This codes for CASSPRWGEQFF.

The V and J genes are TRBV20-1 and TRBJ1-1, with D hard to call. The CDR3 is 12 amino acids. V was trimmed by 0 bases and J by 6 bases, leaving 8 bases between them. Germline V gene lookup returns CDR1 DFQATT and CDR2 SNEGSKA (reference sequence). The CDR3 protein is CSAREANPEAFF. The CDR3 region has the DNA TGCAGTGCTAGAGAGGCTAACCCTGAAGCTTTCTTT.

The gene calls are TRBV28 and TRBJ2-1, with 9 nucleotides matching TRBD2. The CDR3 has 12 residues. V dropped 6 bases and J dropped 7; count of bases not matched to a gene: 1. CDR1 and CDR2 from the germline V gene are MDHEN and SYDVKM. The CDR3 nucleotides read TGTGCCAGCAGACTAGCGGGTAATGAGCAGTTCTTC. Translated: CASRLAGNEQFF.

This chain's CDR3 is CASSSGTSGHEQYF. Here the CDR3 DNA reads TGTGCCAGCAGCTCCGGGACTAGCGGGCACGAGCAGTACTTC. This chain connects TRBV5-6 to TRBJ2-7; TRBD2 agrees at 12 bases. The V gene's germline CDR1 is SGHDT and CDR2 YYEEEE. CDR3 length equals 14 residues. V lost 3 bases and J lost 5; bases outside the gene matches: 3.

V is TRBV29-1 and J is TRBJ2-7; D may be TRBD2 (6 bases). Trimming took off 4 bases at V and 6 bases at J, with 13 bases between the two ends. CDR3 length: 12 residues. Germline V gives CDR1 SQVTM, CDR2 ANQGSEA. This CDR3 reads CSVAGGKGEQYF. DNA for the CDR3: TGCAGCGTTGCCGGGGGAAAGGGCGAGCAGTACTTC.

The chain carries TRBV28 and TRBJ2-3; TRBD2 matches at 7 bases. The length of the CDR3 is 14 residues. The trim removed 5 bases at V and 9 bases at J, leaving 11 bases unmatched. Germline loops: CDR1 MDHEN, CDR2 SYDVKM. The CDR3 DNA reads as TGTGCCAGCAGTGTACCCCGGTGGGGGGGAACGCAGTATTTT. This sequence encodes CASSVPRWGGTQYF.

This clonotype was detected once. The chain joins TRBV28 to TRBJ2-7, with 8 bases identical to TRBD1. Germline loops: CDR1 MDHEN, CDR2 SYDVKM. V lost 6 bases and J lost 3; bases outside the gene matches: 7. The CDR3 runs to 14 residues. The CDR3 nucleotides are TGTGCCAGCAGCTGGGACAGGCGGGACTACGAGCAGTACTTC. Amino acid sequence: CASSWDRRDYEQYF.